The rows below give T cell receptor beta chains drawn from one sample of a study of shared clonotypes between healthy human individuals. Some clones are missing from TCRdb's copy, which holds only in-frame ones; the method was immunoSEQ multiplex PCR. The sample includes about 2.4 million clones, over 85% of them seen just once. What was sequenced was naive CD4+ T cells from PBMCs. Every receptor here comes from a man younger than 30 in good health. Some clones in this sample may be carry-over from other donors' samples. CDR3s include the opening cysteine and the closing phenylalanine or tryptophan. D genes are given only for firm matches.

TRBD1	TRBV2	TRBJ1-1	CASSLAPPGQGATEAFF
-	TRBV18	TRBJ1-1	CASSPLASTEAFF
-	TRBV15	TRBJ1-1	CATSSLLGDTSFF
TRBD1	TRBV28	TRBJ1-1	CASSPLDRADTEAFF
TRBD2	TRBV5-4	TRBJ2-1	CASSSAKREGPNEQFF
TRBD1	TRBV7-9	TRBJ2-2	CASSFTGTVNTGELFF
TRBD1	TRBV4-1	TRBJ1-2	CASRRTGESGYTF
-	TRBV7-2	TRBJ1-3	CASSLVALSGNTIYF
-	TRBV2	TRBJ1-1	CASKPSVNTEAFF
-	TRBV7-2	TRBJ2-3	CASSADSFTSTDTQYF
-	TRBV11-2	TRBJ1-1	CASSLLQNTEAFF
TRBD2	TRBV6-5	TRBJ2-7	CASSYGGLAPLEQYF
-	TRBV6-4	TRBJ2-3	CASSDSGGASTDTQYF
-	TRBV5-1	TRBJ1-1	CASSWGRLNTEAFF
-	TRBV7-9	TRBJ2-5	CASSYPTGAQETQYF
-	TRBV10-2	TRBJ1-4	CASKVGPDEKLFF
TRBD1	TRBV30	TRBJ1-1	CAWSPQGLTEAFF
TRBD2	TRBV7-2	TRBJ2-5	CASSPTSGVGQETQYF
-	TRBV27	TRBJ1-6	CASSLETRNSPLHF